The 7 T cell receptor beta chains presented below share a single source sample, sequenced in a study of blood T cell repertoires in COVID-19. TCRdb's table, derived via immunoSEQ multiplex PCR, lists solely in-frame clones and lacks some. The data contain some 45,000 clones, over 80% of them singletons. Material: peripheral blood. The receptors were sampled from a man aged 60 to 69 with active COVID-19.

CDR3 amino acids: CASTTDGGTEAFF. The CDR3 nucleotides read TGCGCCAGCACAACGGACGGGGGGACTGAAGCTTTCTTT. This chain joins TRBV5-1 and TRBJ1-1; D is perhaps TRBD1 (5 bases). V lost 6 bases and J lost 5, with 14 bases in between. CDR1 is SGHRS, CDR2 YFSETQ, per germline. The CDR3 is 13 residues long.

This clone was recorded only once. The chain is built from TRBV10-1 and TRBJ1-1; 9 positions match TRBD1. This CDR3 comprises 14 residues. Trimming cost V 5 bases and J 1 base; bases outside gene matches: 2. Germline lookup yields CDR1 WNHNN and CDR2 SYGVQD (reference sequence). The DNA for the CDR3 is TGCGCCAGCAGTACGGACAGGGGGAACACTGAAGCTTTCTTT. Translated: CASSTDRGNTEAFF.

The chain combines TRBV5-1 with TRBJ2-1; D is unresolved. CDR1 is SGHRS and CDR2 is YFSETQ in the germline V gene. The CDR3 sequence is 13 residues long. The ends were cut back, 3 bases at V and 0 bases at J, with 4 bases in the middle. The CDR3 reads CASSSYSYNEQFF. CDR3 bases: TGCGCCAGCAGCTCCTACTCCTACAATGAGCAGTTCTTC.

The V gene is TRBV6-6, the J gene TRBJ2-1; TRBD2 agrees at 13 bases. Trimming took 0 bases from V and 6 from J; bases not matched to a gene: 2. Germline V gene data show CDR1 as MNHNY and CDR2 as SVGAGI (reference sequence). There are 16 residues in the CDR3. The CDR3 reads CASSYSGLAGTNEQFF. In nucleotides, the CDR3 is TGTGCCAGCAGTTACTCGGGACTAGCGGGGACCAATGAGCAGTTCTTC.

This chain joins TRBV30 and TRBJ2-5; unclear D gene. The CDR3 is 13 residues long. V was pared by 0 bases and J by 2 bases, with 7 bases between. Looked up from germline, CDR1 is GTSNPN and CDR2 is SVGIG (reference sequence). CDR3 nucleotides: TGTGCCTGGAGTGTATACGGTCAAGAGACCCAGTACTTC. The encoded protein is CAWSVYGQETQYF.

The J gene is TRBJ2-1, the V gene TRBV4-3; 8 nucleotides agree with TRBD1. The CDR3 totals 18 residues. Germline V gene data show CDR1 as LGHNA and CDR2 as YSLEER. With 5 bases clipped from V and 0 bases from J, the junction kept 12 bases outside the gene matches. The CDR3 region is CASSSNFGTGYSYNEQFF. CDR3 sequence (DNA): TGCGCCAGCAGCTCCAACTTCGGGACAGGATACTCCTACAATGAGCAGTTCTTC.

The V gene is TRBV30, the J gene TRBJ1-4; tentative D call: TRBD1 (5 bases). The CDR3 consists of 14 residues. The germline gives CDR1 GTSNPN, CDR2 SVGIG (reference sequence). Trimming stripped 1 base from V and 8 bases from J, with 14 bases between. This CDR3 reads CAWSARGLEEKLFF. CDR3 in DNA: TGTGCCTGGAGTGCTAGGGGCCTCGAAGAAAAACTGTTTTTT.